Only one count was recorded for the clone carrying this TCR beta chain. This sample was taken from a study of patients and donors after allogeneic stem cell transplantation. J was trimmed by 6 bases and V by 5 bases; bases with no gene match: 8. The CDR3 is 14 residues long. TCRdb fed the RT-PCR reads into MiXCR, producing one record per CDR3 protein. The profile shows about 76,000 distinct CDR3 sequences, less than 30% of them singletons. This sequence originates from a human donor who was either an allogeneic HSCT recipient or a stem cell or donor lymphocyte infusion donor (not recorded which). It is not recorded whose cells these are; they may come from a transplant donor. The sequencing input was blood, either unsorted or a sorted T cell fraction (not recorded which). This chain uses TRBV12-3 or TRBV12-4 with TRBJ2-7; 9 bases are shared with TRBD1. For the CDR3, the DNA is TGTGCCAGCAGTACCAGGACAGGGGAGCGCGAGCAGTACTTC. Protein product: CASSTRTGEREQYF.